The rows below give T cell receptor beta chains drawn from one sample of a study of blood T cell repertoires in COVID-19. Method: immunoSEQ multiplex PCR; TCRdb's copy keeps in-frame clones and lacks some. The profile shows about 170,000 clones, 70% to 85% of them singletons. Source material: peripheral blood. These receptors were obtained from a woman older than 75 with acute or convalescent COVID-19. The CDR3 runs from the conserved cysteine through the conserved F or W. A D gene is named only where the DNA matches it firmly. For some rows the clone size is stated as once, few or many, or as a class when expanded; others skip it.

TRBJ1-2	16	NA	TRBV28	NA	CASSPSSKLANYGYTF	TGTGCCAGCAGTCCCTCCAGCAAACTAGCTAACTATGGCTACACCTTC
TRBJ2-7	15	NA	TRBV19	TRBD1	CASSWDSESSYEQYF	TGTGCCAGTAGTTGGGACAGCGAGAGCTCCTACGAGCAGTACTTC
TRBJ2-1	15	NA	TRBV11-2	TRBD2	CASSGGLAGYNEQFF	TGTGCCAGCAGCGGGGGACTAGCGGGGTACAATGAGCAGTTCTTC
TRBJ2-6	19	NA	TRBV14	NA	CASSPRDILSRSGANVLTF	TGTGCCAGCAGCCCCCGGGACATACTCTCGAGGTCTGGGGCCAACGTCCTGACTTTC
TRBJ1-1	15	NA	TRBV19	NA	CASSKNNPGNTEAFF	TGTGCCAGTAGCAAAAATAATCCAGGCAACACTGAAGCTTTCTTT
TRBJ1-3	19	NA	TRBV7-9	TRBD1	CASSSRDREKVAAGNTIYF	TGTGCCAGCAGCTCCCGGGACAGGGAGAAGGTTGCGGCAGGAAACACCATATATTTT
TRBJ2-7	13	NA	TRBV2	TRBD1	CASSPGQELGQYF	TGTGCCAGCAGTCCGGGACAGGAATTGGGGCAGTACTTC
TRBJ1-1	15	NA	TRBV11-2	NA	CASSSVYGAETEAFF	TGTGCCAGCAGCTCCGTTTATGGTGCTGAGACTGAAGCTTTCTTT
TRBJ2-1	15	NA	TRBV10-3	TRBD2	CAISGLAASYNEQFF	TGTGCCATCAGTGGGCTAGCGGCCTCCTACAATGAGCAGTTCTTC
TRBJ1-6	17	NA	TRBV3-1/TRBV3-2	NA	CASRPGGSSSYNSPLHF	TGTGCCAGCAGACCTGGGGGGAGCAGCTCCTATAATTCACCCCTCCACTTT
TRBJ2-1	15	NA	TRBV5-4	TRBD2	CASSLKQGLGSQQFF	TGTGCCAGCAGCTTAAAGCAGGGACTAGGGTCCCAGCAGTTCTTC
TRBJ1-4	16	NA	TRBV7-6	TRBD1	CASSLFGQGRLEKLFF	TGTGCCAGCAGCCTATTCGGACAGGGACGCCTGGAAAAACTGTTTTTT
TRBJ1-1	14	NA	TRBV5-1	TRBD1	CASRRGTGNTEAFF	TGCGCCAGCAGACGTGGGACAGGGAATACTGAAGCTTTCTTT
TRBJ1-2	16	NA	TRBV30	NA	CAWRSNGGSSRDGYTF	TGTGCCTGGAGGAGTAACGGGGGGAGTTCAAGGGATGGCTACACCTTC
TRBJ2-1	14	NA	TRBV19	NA	CASSIGALYNEQFF	TGTGCCAGTAGTATTGGAGCGTTGTACAATGAGCAGTTCTTC
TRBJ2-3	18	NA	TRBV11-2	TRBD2	CASSLESPGLAPGGTQYF	TGTGCCAGCAGCTTAGAAAGTCCGGGACTAGCCCCCGGGGGGACGCAGTATTTT
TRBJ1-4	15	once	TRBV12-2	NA	CASRYPGPANEKLFF	TGTGCAAGTCGCTACCCAGGGCCGGCTAATGAAAAACTGTTTTTT
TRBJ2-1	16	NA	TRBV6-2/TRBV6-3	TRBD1	CASSLWTGESDNEQFF	TGTGCCAGCAGCCTATGGACAGGGGAATCCGACAATGAGCAGTTCTTC
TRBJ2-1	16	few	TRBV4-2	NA	CASSQDGGGGYNEQFF	TGTGCCAGCAGCCAAGATGGGGGAGGTGGCTACAATGAGCAGTTCTTC
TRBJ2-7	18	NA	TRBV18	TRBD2	CASSPDPGTSGNFYEQYF	TGTGCCAGCTCACCAGACCCCGGAACTAGCGGGAACTTCTACGAGCAGTACTTC
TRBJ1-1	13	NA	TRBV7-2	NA	CASTPQPNTEAFF	TGTGCCAGCACCCCACAGCCGAACACTGAAGCTTTCTTT
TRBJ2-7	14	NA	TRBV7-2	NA	CASSLVAGPYEQYF	TGTGCCAGCAGCTTAGTTGCGGGGCCCTACGAGCAGTACTTC
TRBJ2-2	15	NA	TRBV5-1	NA	CASSLVGGPTGELFF	TGCGCCAGCAGCTTGGTCGGGGGGCCAACCGGGGAGCTGTTTTTT
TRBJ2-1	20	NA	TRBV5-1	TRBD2	CASSSTPPGTSGTSYNEQFF	TGCGCCAGCAGCTCCACTCCCCCCGGGACTAGCGGCACCTCCTACAATGAGCAGTTCTTC
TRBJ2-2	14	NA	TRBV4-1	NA	CASSHLERAGELFF	TGCGCCAGCAGCCATCTCGAAAGAGCCGGGGAGCTGTTTTTT